The 23 T cell receptor beta chains in this list originate from one sample, sequenced in a study of T-cell memory formation after mild COVID-19. TCRdb re-called the 5' RACE reads through MiXCR, storing one row per CDR3 protein. Here the sample spans 150,000 to 200,000 distinct CDR3 sequences, under 14% being singletons. Material for sequencing was PBMCs or a T cell subset sorted from them (not recorded which). All receptors derive from a man between 18 and 29 years old who had mild COVID-19 (a few samples of this study predate the infection). Cell type and time point are not known.

This clonotype came up a few times. This chain links TRBV7-6 with TRBJ2-7; 8 nucleotides match TRBD2. The CDR3 loop spans 14 amino acids. V trimming: 4 bases; J trimming: 4 bases; junction bases outside the gene matches: 6. The germline V gene has CDR1 SGHVS and CDR2 FNYEAQ. CDR3 sequence reads: CASSSSGGNYEQYF. The CDR3 region has the DNA TGTGCCAGCAGCTCAAGCGGGGGTAATTACGAGCAGTACTTC.

This clonotype was counted a few times. This chain connects TRBV20-1 to TRBJ2-3; the D call may be TRBD1 or TRBD2 (6 bases each). The CDR3 runs to 14 residues. V was pared by 2 bases and J by 4 bases, with 13 bases between. Germline V CDR1 and CDR2: DFQATT, SNEGSKA (reference sequence). CDR3 amino acids: CSARFGGPPDTQYF. The CDR3 nucleotides read TGCAGTGCTAGATTTGGGGGGCCCCCAGATACGCAGTATTTT.

In its sample, this clonotype was seen a few times. This sequence joins TRBV19 and TRBJ1-4, with D possibly TRBD1 on 5 matching bases. V was pared by 5 bases and J by 7 bases, with 14 bases between. The CDR3 spans 14 residues. Germline CDR1 LNHDA, CDR2 SQIVND (reference sequence). In DNA, the CDR3 is TGTGCCAGTAGTTCGCGGGGGACCGGTGAAAAACTGTTTTTT. Residues: CASSSRGTGEKLFF.

This clonotype was counted only a few times. This sequence joins TRBV6-5 and TRBJ2-5; no clear D. Germline V gene data show CDR1 as MNHEY and CDR2 as SVGAGI. Trimming took 3 bases from V and 4 from J, leaving 9 bases between them. The CDR3 has 13 amino acids. The CDR3 loop is CASSYDMTETQYF. The DNA of the CDR3 is TGTGCCAGCAGTTATGACATGACAGAGACCCAGTACTTC.

This clonotype showed up many times. The J gene is TRBJ2-5, the V gene TRBV18; TRBD2 matches at 10 bases. Germline CDR1 and CDR2: KGHSH and LQKENI. This CDR3 has 20 residues. V gave up 3 bases and J gave up 1 base; unmatched junction bases: 17. The CDR3 reads CASSPLYRRRSGGSQETQYF. CDR3 nucleotides: TGTGCCAGCTCACCCCTCTATCGGAGACGTAGCGGGGGGTCCCAAGAGACCCAGTACTTC.

This clonotype was seen a handful of times. The rearrangement uses TRBV6-5 and TRBJ1-6; 10 nucleotides match TRBD1. CDR1 MNHEY and CDR2 SVGAGI come from the germline V gene. Trimming took 0 bases from V and 15 from J; bases not matched to a gene: 8. There are 15 residues in the CDR3. DNA of the CDR3: TGTGCCAGCAGTTACTCCGGGACAGGGGCCCTTCGCCTCCACTTT. Translating it yields CASSYSGTGALRLHF.

The CDR3 sequence is CASSLGALAGGYNEQFF. The CDR3 nucleotides read TGTGCCAGCAGCTTAGGCGCACTAGCGGGGGGGTACAATGAGCAGTTCTTC. The chain employs TRBV7-2 and TRBJ2-1, with 13 nucleotides matching TRBD2. Germline trimming cut 1 base from V and 4 bases from J; bases unmatched to any gene: 4. Germline assignment: CDR1 SGHTA and CDR2 FQGNSA. CDR3 length: 17 amino acids.

Many counts were recorded for this clonotype. The rearrangement uses TRBV5-1 and TRBJ2-2; tentatively, D is TRBD1 or TRBD2 (5 bases each). Per germline, CDR1 SGHRS and CDR2 YFSETQ. The CDR3 consists of 15 residues. The V end was cut by 0 bases, the J end by 6 bases, with 12 bases between. The CDR3 DNA follows: TGCGCCAGCAGCTTGGCGGGACCCAAATCCGGGGAGCTGTTTTTT. Amino acids: CASSLAGPKSGELFF.

The chain uses TRBV28 and TRBJ2-7; D unresolved. This CDR3 contains 12 residues. V was shortened by 4 bases and J by 0 bases, with 4 bases between the two germline ends. Germline V CDR1 and CDR2: MDHEN, SYDVKM. DNA for the CDR3: TGTGCCAGCAGTTCCCGCTCCTACGAGCAGTACGTC. Its protein product is CASSSRSYEQYV.

The rearrangement uses TRBV6-1 and TRBJ1-6; D gene unclear. Germline CDR1 MNHNS, CDR2 SASEGT. V dropped 1 base and J dropped 14 bases, with 9 bases sitting between them. CDR3 size: 12 residues. For the CDR3, the DNA is TGTGCCAGCAGTGAAGATGGAATCGCCCTCCACTTT. Its protein is CASSEDGIALHF.

The chain is built from TRBV9 and TRBJ1-1, with unresolved D. Per the germline V gene, CDR1 is SGDLS and CDR2 is YYNGEE. The CDR3 covers 13 residues. The V end lost 0 bases, the J end lost 1 base, and 4 bases lay between the germline ends. The CDR3 loop is CASSVGRNTEAFF. In nucleotides, the CDR3 is TGTGCCAGCAGCGTAGGGCGGAACACTGAAGCTTTCTTT.

This clonotype was found a few times. This chain connects TRBV10-3 to TRBJ1-4, with no clear D. The CDR3 length is 13 residues. Germline V gene lookup returns CDR1 ENHRY and CDR2 SYGVKD. The ends were cut back, 2 bases at V and 8 bases at J, with 9 bases in the middle. This CDR3 reads CAISEPREEKLFF. The DNA of the CDR3 is TGTGCCATCAGTGAGCCGCGTGAGGAAAAACTGTTTTTT.

This clonotype came up a few times. J is TRBJ1-2 and V is TRBV10-3; no clear D gene. Germline V gives CDR1 ENHRY, CDR2 SYGVKD. V lost 11 bases and J 3 bases, leaving 13 bases between the germline ends. The CDR3 runs to 12 residues. CDR3 sequence (DNA): TGTGCCGCCGCAGGTCAGGACTATGGCTACACCTTC. It specifies CAAAGQDYGYTF.

Worth noting for this clonotype: A read error is possible here, since a much larger clone lies one base away. The J gene is TRBJ2-5, the V gene TRBV4-1, with a possible D match to TRBD2 (6 bases). The germline V gene encodes CDR1 MGHRA and CDR2 YSYEKL. The V end lost 4 bases, the J end lost 1 base, and 7 bases lay between the germline ends. CDR3 length: 13 residues. CDR3 bases: TGCGCCAGCAGCCGGGACTTCCAAGAGACCCAGTACTTC. Protein product: CASSRDFQETQYF.

The rearrangement uses TRBV11-2 and TRBJ2-5; D unresolved. CDR3 length: 20 residues. Trimming pared 2 bases from V and 3 bases from J, leaving 28 bases between. Germline values: CDR1 SGHAT, CDR2 FQNNGV. The CDR3 sequence: CASSLQLTSFLAAIKETQYF. As DNA, the CDR3 is TGTGCCAGCAGCTTACAGCTAACCTCCTTTTTGGCGGCGATCAAAGAGACCCAGTACTTC.

This clonotype was detected ten times or more. The chain is built from TRBV6-5 and TRBJ2-3, with 8 positions matching TRBD2. CDR1 MNHEY and CDR2 SVGAGI come from the germline V gene. V shed 4 bases, J shed 0 bases, and the junction held 3 bases outside the gene matches. This CDR3 has 15 residues. The CDR3 loop is CASSSGGGSTDTQYF. CDR3 DNA sequence: TGTGCCAGCAGTTCCGGGGGGGGGAGCACAGATACGCAGTATTTT.

This clonotype was seen a few times. The CDR3 loop reads CASSLDQAGYGYTF. The CDR3 region has the DNA TGTGCCAGCAGCTTAGATCAAGCTGGGTACGGCTACACCTTC. This chain links TRBV11-2 with TRBJ1-2; D gene uncertain. The CDR3 contains 14 residues. Looked up from germline, CDR1 is SGHAT and CDR2 is FQNNGV. Trimming removed 0 bases at V and 8 bases at J, with 13 bases between.

The DNA for the CDR3 is TGTGCCAGCAGCTTAGGCGGGAAAGGGAGCACAGATACGCAGTATTTT. Translated, it gives CASSLGGKGSTDTQYF. The chain joins TRBV5-4 to TRBJ2-3, with a possible D match to TRBD2 (6 bases). Germline V gene lookup returns CDR1 SGHNT and CDR2 YYREEE (reference sequence). This CDR3 is built from 16 residues. V lost 2 bases to trimming and J lost 0 bases, with 13 bases between them. The whole variable domain, remainder taken from reference TRBV5-4 and TRBJ2-3, is ETGVTQSPTHLIKTRGQQVTLRCSSQSGHNTVSWYQQALGQGPQFIFQYYREEENGRGNFPPRFSGLQFPNYSSELNVNALELDDSALYLCASSLGGKGSTDTQYFGPGTRLTVL.

This clonotype has at least ten counts. The chain is built from TRBV29-1 and TRBJ1-2; D not resolved. Germline CDR1 reads SQVTM; CDR2 reads ANQGSEA. This CDR3 is 11 amino acids long. The V gene lost 5 bases and the J gene lost 2 bases, with 6 bases spanning the gap. DNA for the CDR3: TGCAGCGTTTATCTGAACTATGGCTACACCTTC. This sequence encodes CSVYLNYGYTF.

At least ten counts were recorded for this clonotype. The chain joins TRBV7-6 to TRBJ2-3; D not resolved. Germline V gives CDR1 SGHVS, CDR2 FNYEAQ. V was shortened by 5 bases and J by 14 bases, with 17 bases between the two germline ends. The CDR3 has 12 residues. The CDR3 region is CASSPSVARLYF. The CDR3 DNA follows: TGTGCCAGCAGCCCATCGGTGGCCCGGTTGTATTTT. Using reference TRBV7-6 and TRBJ2-3 for the parts outside the CDR3, the full variable domain is GAGVSQSPRYKVTKRGQDVALRCDPISGHVSLYWYRQALGQGPEFLTYFNYEAQQDKSGLPNDRFSAERPEGSISTLTIQRTEQRDSAMYRCASSPSVARLYFGPGTRLTVL.

This clonotype was counted a few times. The V and J genes are TRBV6-4 and TRBJ2-1; D possibly corresponds to TRBD2 (5 bases). The CDR3 contains 12 residues. V was shortened by 4 bases and J by 6 bases, with 7 bases between the two germline ends. The V gene's germline CDR1 is MRHNA and CDR2 SNTAGT. The CDR3 reads CASSGTGNEQFF. CDR3 nucleotide sequence: TGTGCCAGCAGTGGGACTGGCAATGAGCAGTTCTTC.

This clonotype was detected ten times or more. The chain carries TRBV10-3 and TRBJ2-7; unclear D gene. This CDR3 spans 11 amino acids. V was cut by 3 bases and J by 3 bases, with 3 bases left in between. Looked up from germline, CDR1 is ENHRY and CDR2 is SYGVKD. CDR3 coding DNA: TGTGCCATCAGTGACGGCTACGAGCAGTACTTC. Translating gives CAISDGYEQYF.

This clonotype was counted only a few times. The rearrangement links TRBV6-2 or TRBV6-3 to TRBJ1-1; D ambiguous. Germline V gene lookup returns CDR1 MNHEY and CDR2 SVGEGT. Trimming removed 0 bases from V and 6 bases from J, with 5 bases in between. The CDR3 has 12 amino acids. The CDR3 DNA reads TGTGCCAGCAGTTACTCTGGGGCTGAAGCTTTCTTT. As protein: CASSYSGAEAFF.